This TCR beta chain stems from a study of T cell responses to AZD1222 COVID-19 vaccine. Notes on the study in general: Only six or seven AZD1222 recipients tested seropositive at baseline.

Data came from immunoSEQ multiplex PCR; TCRdb stores just in-frame clones and leaves some out. The sample carries about 120,000 clones, approximately 90% recorded once. This clone was picked up one time. Its antigen is undetermined. From germline, CDR1 is MDHEN and CDR2 SYDVKM. The V and J ends lost 5 bases and 5 bases respectively, with 26 bases between them. The CDR3 is made up of 18 amino acids. The TCR was taken from an adult who received the AZD1222 COVID-19 vaccine. Sequencing was performed on peripheral blood, taken 28 days after the second AZD1222 dose. The genes are TRBV28 and TRBJ2-3; D perhaps matches TRBD1 (6 bases). Here the CDR3 DNA reads TGTGCCAGCAGTGAGCGTTGGGACAAGAACTTCCTCGGAGATACGCAGTATTTT. Amino acids: CASSERWDKNFLGDTQYF. Looking up the rest from reference TRBV28 and TRBJ2-3 gives the full variable domain: DVKVTQSSRYLVKRTGEKVFLECVQDMDHENMFWYRQDPGLGLRLIYFSYDVKMKEKGDIPEGYSVSREKKERFSLILESASTNQTSMYLCASSERWDKNFLGDTQYFGPGTRLTVL.